The following is a T cell receptor beta chain sequence with its context. Its matching antigen is unknown. A junction end diverges from the germline sequence, so it may reflect a read error. The data were obtained in a study of Graves' ophthalmopathy and Graves' hyperthyroidism. General observations from the study: Ophthalmopathy could be told apart from stable hyperthyroidism by a 13-signature model (under 90% sensitivity, 70% to 84% specificity).

The sequenced template was RNA, covering the TCR beta CDR3 region. HTBI primers were used in a first-round RT-PCR, which preceded a second-round multiplex PCR. TCRdb reanalysed the multiplex PCR reads using MiXCR and keeps one entry per CDR3 protein. The table has about 740,000 distinct CDR3 sequences, roughly 40% seen once. CDR1 and CDR2 from the germline V gene are SNHLY and FYNNEI. This CDR3 has 14 amino acids. The J gene is TRBJ1-1, the V gene TRBV2; D not resolved. Sequencing input: peripheral blood. The TCR was taken from an adult man with Graves' ophthalmopathy. This CDR3 reads CASSEALRRTEASF. The CDR3 DNA follows: TGTGCCAGCAGTGAAGCGCTTCGGAGGACTGAAGCTTCCTTT.